This T cell receptor (beta chain) was identified in a study of blood T cell repertoires in COVID-19. On the study more broadly: COVID-19 samples, acute and convalescent, were from the United States, Italy and Spain. In each case, the material was cDNA or gDNA derived from T cells, B-cell-depleted T cells, or PBMCs.

Per germline, CDR1 SGHAT and CDR2 FQNNGV. The ends lost 4 bases at V and 6 bases at J; junction bases unmatched: 4. CDR3 length: 15 residues. TCRdb keeps only in-frame clones here, not all; method: immunoSEQ multiplex PCR. The sample contains roughly 230,000 clones, roughly nine tenths of which appear only once. The source material was peripheral blood. This receptor was obtained from a woman aged 40 to 50 who had recovered from COVID-19. The rearrangement joins TRBV11-2 to TRBJ1-6, with 9 nucleotides matching TRBD1. Here the CDR3 reads CASSYQTGGNSPLHF. The DNA of the CDR3 is TGTGCCAGCAGCTATCAGACAGGGGGTAATTCACCCCTCCACTTT.